One sample yielded the 17 T cell receptor beta chains listed below, sequenced in a study of blood T cell repertoires in COVID-19. The protocol was immunoSEQ multiplex PCR, while the TCRdb copy is restricted to in-frame clones and leaves out a portion. The sample gives around 71,000 clones, 86% of which show up once; roughly 2% is in the top ten. The sequencing sample was made of peripheral blood. Receptors were obtained from a woman in her sixties with acute or convalescent COVID-19.

This clone appeared a single time. The chain links TRBV13 to TRBJ2-1; D is perhaps TRBD1 (6 bases). The CDR3 is made up of 15 amino acids. Trimming took off 7 bases at V and 7 bases at J, with 20 bases between the two ends. Germline-derived CDR1 and CDR2 are PRHDT and FYEKMQ (reference sequence). The CDR3 DNA sequence: TGTGCCAGCACCCCCGGGACACCTCGAGGGAATGAGCAGTTCTTC. Amino acid sequence: CASTPGTPRGNEQFF. Full variable domain (remainder filled in from reference TRBV13 and TRBJ2-1): AAGVIQSPRHLIKEKRETATLKCYPIPRHDTVYWYQQGPGQDPQFLISFYEKMQSDKGSIPDRFSAQQFSDYHSELNMSSLELGDSALYFCASTPGTPRGNEQFFGPGTRLTVL.

The chain is built from TRBV28 and TRBJ2-2, with 8 bases that match TRBD1. Per germline, CDR1 MDHEN and CDR2 SYDVKM. CDR3 length: 15 amino acids. V trimming: 5 bases; J trimming: 6 bases; junction bases outside the gene matches: 8. CDR3 bases: TGTGCCAGCAGTACCGGGGACAGGATGGCCGGGGAGCTGTTTTTT. Residues: CASSTGDRMAGELFF.

A single count supports this clone. The CDR3 DNA sequence: TGTGCCAGCAGCCAACGGGATAGGAACTATGGCTACACCTTC. This gives the protein CASSQRDRNYGYTF. The genes are TRBV3-1 (or the pseudogene TRBV3-2) and TRBJ1-2, with D uncertain. The CDR3 consists of 14 residues. V lost 2 bases to trimming and J lost 2 bases, with 9 bases between them. Germline CDR1 is LGHDT and CDR2 is YNNKEL (reference sequence).

The J gene is TRBJ2-5, the V gene TRBV7-9; tentatively, D is TRBD2 (5 bases). The CDR3 has 14 residues. Deletions cut 5 bases from V and 7 bases from J, with 17 bases between. Germline lookup yields CDR1 SEHNR and CDR2 FQNEAQ (reference sequence). The DNA of the CDR3 is TGTGCCAGCAGCCCCGGGATAAATGTAATGACCCAGTACTTC. Protein sequence: CASSPGINVMTQYF. Looking up the rest from reference TRBV7-9 and TRBJ2-5 gives the full variable domain: DTGVSQNPRHKITKRGQNVTFRCDPISEHNRLYWYRQTLGQGPEFLTYFQNEAQLEKSRLLSDRFSAERPKGSFSTLEIQRTEQGDSAMYLCASSPGINVMTQYFGPGTRLLVL.

This clone was recorded only once. The chain recombines TRBV7-7 with TRBJ2-5; 8 bases line up with TRBD1. With V trimmed by 5 bases and J by 5 bases, 7 bases remained unmatched. CDR3 length: 14 amino acids. CDR1 is SSHAT and CDR2 is FNYEAQ in the germline V gene (reference sequence). As DNA, the CDR3 is TGTGCCAGCAGCCCTGGACAGGGCGGGGAGACCCAGTACTTC. It codes for CASSPGQGGETQYF.

The chain is built from TRBV11-2 and TRBJ2-5, with 7 bases aligning to TRBD1. Germline V gene lookup returns CDR1 SGHAT and CDR2 FQNNGV. V was pared by 5 bases and J by 5 bases, with 11 bases of the junction left unmatched. This CDR3 contains 15 residues. The CDR3 nucleotides read TGTGCCAGCAGCGACAAAACAGGGGTTTGGGAGACCCAGTACTTC. Residues: CASSDKTGVWETQYF.

The J gene is TRBJ1-2, the V gene TRBV3-1 (or the pseudogene TRBV3-2), with TRBD1 as a possible D gene (5 bases). The ends were cut back, 2 bases at V and 4 bases at J, with 17 bases in the middle. The length of the CDR3 is 16 residues. Germline V lookup: CDR1 LGHDT, CDR2 YNNKEL (reference sequence). The CDR3 sequence is CASSQPLGQGVYGYTF. Written as DNA, the CDR3 is TGTGCCAGCAGCCAACCCTTAGGCCAGGGCGTCTATGGCTACACCTTC.

This clone was seen just once. V and J are TRBV7-2 and TRBJ2-5, with 7 nucleotides matching TRBD1. CDR3 length equals 13 residues. Looked up from germline, CDR1 is SGHTA and CDR2 is FQGNSA. With 5 bases clipped from V and 3 bases from J, the junction kept 3 bases outside the gene matches. The CDR3 DNA reads TGTGCCAGCAGCCAAGACAGGGAAGAGACCCAGTACTTC. It codes for CASSQDREETQYF.

This chain links TRBV3-1 (or the pseudogene TRBV3-2) with TRBJ1-3, with D possibly being TRBD1 (6 bases). Deletions cut 3 bases from V and 0 bases from J, with 15 bases between. This CDR3 is built from 17 residues. Germline V gene sequence: CDR1 LGHDT, CDR2 YNNKEL (reference sequence). CDR3 DNA: TGTGCCAGCAGCCACCCTACAGGGTATGGCTCTGGAAACACCATATATTTT. It yields the protein CASSHPTGYGSGNTIYF.

V and J are TRBV30 and TRBJ1-2; 9 bases fit TRBD1. Germline CDR1 is GTSNPN and CDR2 is SVGIG (reference sequence). The CDR3 loop spans 15 amino acids. The ends lost 0 bases at V and 5 bases at J; junction bases unmatched: 7. CDR3 residues: CAWSVKTGGVYGYTF. For the CDR3, the DNA is TGTGCCTGGAGTGTAAAAACAGGGGGCGTTTATGGCTACACCTTC.

This rearrangement joins TRBV28 to TRBJ1-6; unclear D gene. Germline CDR1 is MDHEN and CDR2 is SYDVKM. Trimming removed 2 bases at V and 9 bases at J, with 5 bases between. The CDR3 has 12 residues. The CDR3 DNA reads TGTGCCAGCAGTTTAAATCGTTCACCCCTCCACTTT. It specifies CASSLNRSPLHF. Based on the CDR3 plus reference TRBV28 and TRBJ1-6, the full variable domain is DVKVTQSSRYLVKRTGEKVFLECVQDMDHENMFWYRQDPGLGLRLIYFSYDVKMKEKGDIPEGYSVSREKKERFSLILESASTNQTSMYLCASSLNRSPLHFGNGTRLTVT.

V gene TRBV2 combines with J gene TRBJ2-1; D may be TRBD2 (7 bases). V shed 2 bases and J shed 6 bases, with 20 bases lying between them. Germline CDR1 is SNHLY and CDR2 is FYNNEI. This CDR3 is built from 17 residues. The CDR3 region has the DNA TGTGCCAGCAGTGAATTACCGGGACGGGGGGCGGGCAATGAGCAGTTCTTC. Translating it yields CASSELPGRGAGNEQFF.

This clone was counted a single time. The V gene is TRBV10-3, the J gene TRBJ1-6, with 7 bases lining up with TRBD1. With 6 bases clipped from V and 7 bases from J, the junction kept 6 bases outside the gene matches. The germline V gene has CDR1 ENHRY and CDR2 SYGVKD. This CDR3 contains 14 residues. The CDR3 DNA reads as TGTGCCATCAGGGGGGGACAGCTAAATTCACCCCTCCACTTT. Translating it yields CAIRGGQLNSPLHF.

This chain's CDR3 is CASSIERGNQPQHF. The CDR3 DNA reads as TGTGCCAGTAGTATAGAGAGGGGGAATCAGCCCCAGCATTTT. V is TRBV19 and J is TRBJ1-5; the D gene is possibly TRBD1 (6 bases). V lost 0 bases to trimming and J lost 4 bases, with 7 bases between them. Germline V gene sequence: CDR1 LNHDA, CDR2 SQIVND (reference sequence). CDR3 length equals 14 residues.

CDR3 sequence: CASSYSGTGVPYEQYF. CDR3 nucleotide sequence: TGTGCCAGCAGTTACTCGGGGACAGGGGTTCCCTACGAGCAGTACTTC. The gene calls are TRBV6-5 and TRBJ2-7; 10 bases match TRBD1. V lost 0 bases, J lost 2 bases, and 4 bases stayed unmatched. CDR1 is MNHEY, CDR2 SVGAGI, per germline. The CDR3 has 16 amino acids.

This clone was picked up a small number of times. V is TRBV10-3 and J is TRBJ1-1; a possible D gene is TRBD1 (6 bases). The CDR3 consists of 16 residues. The ends were cut back, 2 bases at V and 5 bases at J, with 18 bases in the middle. Germline lookup yields CDR1 ENHRY and CDR2 SYGVKD. The DNA of the CDR3 is TGTGCCATCAGTGAGCGTGCTGGGGGGGCGTGGACTGAAGCTTTCTTT. Translated, it gives CAISERAGGAWTEAFF.

V usage is TRBV19 and J usage is TRBJ2-2, with TRBD1 identical over 10 bases. Trimming cost V 4 bases and J 3 bases; bases outside gene matches: 5. This CDR3 has 16 residues. From germline, CDR1 is LNHDA and CDR2 SQIVND (reference sequence). The CDR3 protein is CASSTRDRGYTGELFF. DNA for the CDR3: TGTGCCAGTAGTACCCGGGACAGGGGTTACACCGGGGAGCTGTTTTTT.